This TCR beta chain was sequenced in a study of T cell responses to AZD1222 COVID-19 vaccine. This CDR3 region has 15 residues. Trimming removed 4 bases from V and 1 base from J; junction bases left unmatched: 7. Germline V gene sequence: CDR1 MDHEN, CDR2 SYDVKM. Assay used: immunoSEQ multiplex PCR; TCRdb lists only in-frame clones, some missing. Counted here are around 96,000 clones, 85% to 90% occurring once; the ten biggest clones make up less than 6.5%. Some second doses came at about 4 weeks and others at about 12 weeks; these were pooled. The TCR sequence derives from an adult who received the AZD1222 COVID-19 vaccine. This rearrangement joins TRBV28 to TRBJ2-7; TRBD1 matches 7 bases. Sequences were derived from peripheral blood, sampled 28 days after the second AZD1222 dose. In nucleotides, the CDR3 is TGTGCCAGCAGTTCCACAGGGGATCCATCCTACGAGCAGTACTTC. This sequence encodes CASSSTGDPSYEQYF.